These 14 T cell receptor beta chains originate from one sample sequenced in a study of cytomegalovirus exposure and HLA in healthy donors. 60 Vbeta and 13 Jbeta primers were used in PCR. Measured with immunoSEQ multiplex PCR; TCRdb has only the in-frame clones, and not every one. The table has approximately 120,000 clones, roughly 77% seen once. The sample taken for sequencing was PBMCs. The source is a woman aged 25 to 39 in good health and CMV-seronegative.

V and J are TRBV7-2 and TRBJ1-1; the match to TRBD1 covers 7 bases. Trimming at V came to 3 bases and at J to 1 base, leaving 2 bases not matched to a gene. The CDR3 totals 14 residues. CDR1 and CDR2 from the germline V gene are SGHTA and FQGNSA. CDR3 sequence (DNA): TGTGCCAGCAGCTTTAACAGGGGGAACACTGAAGCTTTCTTT. Encoded protein: CASSFNRGNTEAFF.

This clone has just a few counts. V usage is TRBV5-1 and J usage is TRBJ2-2; D gene uncertain. CDR1 and CDR2 (germline): SGHRS, YFSETQ. With 2 bases removed from V and 0 bases from J, the gap between germline ends came to 8 bases. The CDR3 has 15 residues. Written as DNA, the CDR3 is TGCGCCAGCAGCTTAGGAGAAGCGAACACCGGGGAGCTGTTTTTT. Its protein is CASSLGEANTGELFF.

This rearrangement joins TRBV18 to TRBJ1-5, with a weak D call TRBD1 (5 bases). Trimming removed 4 bases at V and 1 base at J, with 14 bases between. The V gene's germline CDR1 is KGHSH and CDR2 LQKENI. The CDR3 contains 16 residues. CDR3 protein: CASSRWGRSSNQPQHF. The CDR3 DNA reads as TGTGCCAGCTCACGATGGGGCAGGTCAAGCAATCAGCCCCAGCATTTT.

V and J are TRBV6-6 and TRBJ2-7, with a possible D match to TRBD2 (5 bases). V lost 6 bases and J lost 4, with 19 bases in between. The germline V gene encodes CDR1 MNHNY and CDR2 SVGAGI (reference sequence). The CDR3 is 15 amino acids. In nucleotides, the CDR3 is TGTGCCAGCAGGGCCCCCCGGGGAAGGCTTTACGAGCAGTACTTC. It encodes CASRAPRGRLYEQYF.

The J gene is TRBJ2-5, the V gene TRBV7-6; tentative D call: TRBD2 (5 bases). The ends were cut back, 5 bases at V and 5 bases at J, with 21 bases in the middle. The CDR3 has 16 residues. Germline CDR1 and CDR2: SGHVS and FNYEAQ. As DNA, the CDR3 is TGTGCCAGCAGCCCCGGACTTGCCAGATTAGACGAGACCCAGTACTTC. Protein product: CASSPGLARLDETQYF. The full variable domain, completed using reference TRBV7-6 and TRBJ2-5, is GAGVSQSPRYKVTKRGQDVALRCDPISGHVSLYWYRQALGQGPEFLTYFNYEAQQDKSGLPNDRFSAERPEGSISTLTIQRTEQRDSAMYRCASSPGLARLDETQYFGPGTRLLVL.

The chain couples TRBV6-1 to TRBJ2-5; 7 nucleotides align to TRBD2. CDR3 length: 16 amino acids. V lost 1 base and J lost 5; bases outside the gene matches: 10. Germline V gene lookup returns CDR1 MNHNS and CDR2 SASEGT. CDR3 bases: TGTGCCAGCAGTGAAGGACTGGGAGGGCCATGGGAGACCCAGTACTTC. It encodes CASSEGLGGPWETQYF.

The rearrangement uses TRBV18 and TRBJ1-1, with 7 bases fitting TRBD1. CDR1 is KGHSH, CDR2 LQKENI, per germline. The CDR3 covers 14 residues. Unmatched junction bases numbered 5, after V lost 4 bases and J lost 3 bases. As DNA, the CDR3 is TGTGCCAGCTCACTCGGACAGGCACACACTGAAGCTTTCTTT. Protein sequence: CASSLGQAHTEAFF.

The chain couples TRBV5-1 to TRBJ1-3; D gene unclear. V was pared by 4 bases and J by 4 bases, with 18 bases between. The germline CDR1 and CDR2 sequences are SGHRS and YFSETQ. The CDR3 has 16 residues. The CDR3, as DNA: TGCGCCAGCAGCCCTTACCTTCTAGCCTCCGGAAACACCATATATTTT. As protein: CASSPYLLASGNTIYF.

This clone was detected once. The CDR3 DNA reads TGCAGCGGAACAGGGGGCGCATCAGATACGCAGTATTTT. Amino acid sequence: CSGTGGASDTQYF. The gene calls are TRBV29-1 and TRBJ2-3; 9 bases are shared with TRBD1. In germline, CDR1 is SQVTM, CDR2 ANQGSEA. The CDR3 has 13 residues. Trimming removed 7 bases from V and 4 bases from J; junction bases left unmatched: 6.

This chain connects TRBV7-2 to TRBJ1-2; maybe TRBD1 (6 bases). Trimming shortened V by 0 bases and J by 8 bases, and 16 bases separated the two germline ends. The CDR3 runs 15 residues. Germline lookup yields CDR1 SGHTA and CDR2 FQGNSA. CDR3 sequence (DNA): TGTGCCAGCAGCTTAGCGCGGGCAGGGGTTAAAGGCTACACCTTC. Its protein product is CASSLARAGVKGYTF.

This clone appeared a single time. Written as DNA, the CDR3 is TGTGCCTGGAGTCGGATTACAGGGGCGGGTGAAAAACTGTTTTTT. Its translation: CAWSRITGAGEKLFF. J is TRBJ1-4 and V is TRBV30, with 7 bases lining up with TRBD1. The CDR3 is 15 residues long. After removal of 2 bases from V and 7 bases from J, the junction contained 10 bases not matched to a gene. CDR1 is GTSNPN and CDR2 is SVGIG in the germline V gene (reference sequence).

The chain has TRBV6-5 and TRBJ2-3; D remains unclear. Germline V CDR1 and CDR2: MNHEY, SVGAGI. V was pared by 4 bases and J by 0 bases, with 11 bases between. The CDR3 is 15 residues long. This CDR3 is CASSSLGSSTDTQYF. The CDR3 DNA sequence: TGTGCCAGCAGTTCCCTAGGATCTAGCACAGATACGCAGTATTTT.

The chain has TRBV19 and TRBJ1-4; D perhaps matches TRBD1 (6 bases). The germline CDR1 and CDR2 sequences are LNHDA and SQIVND (reference sequence). The CDR3 extends over 14 amino acids. The ends were cut back, 3 bases at V and 4 bases at J, with 9 bases in the middle. CDR3 nucleotide sequence: TGTGCCAGTAGTATTGGACAGATTAATGAAAAACTGTTTTTT. It encodes CASSIGQINEKLFF.

V usage is TRBV6-1 and J usage is TRBJ2-3, with a weak D call TRBD1 (6 bases). Germline V gene lookup returns CDR1 MNHNS and CDR2 SASEGT. This CDR3 is built from 15 residues. V was trimmed by 5 bases and J by 6 bases, leaving 18 bases between them. CDR3 nucleotides: TGTGCCAGCAGTAAATCTGGGGGCCGCAAGGATACGCAGTATTTT. Its translation: CASSKSGGRKDTQYF.